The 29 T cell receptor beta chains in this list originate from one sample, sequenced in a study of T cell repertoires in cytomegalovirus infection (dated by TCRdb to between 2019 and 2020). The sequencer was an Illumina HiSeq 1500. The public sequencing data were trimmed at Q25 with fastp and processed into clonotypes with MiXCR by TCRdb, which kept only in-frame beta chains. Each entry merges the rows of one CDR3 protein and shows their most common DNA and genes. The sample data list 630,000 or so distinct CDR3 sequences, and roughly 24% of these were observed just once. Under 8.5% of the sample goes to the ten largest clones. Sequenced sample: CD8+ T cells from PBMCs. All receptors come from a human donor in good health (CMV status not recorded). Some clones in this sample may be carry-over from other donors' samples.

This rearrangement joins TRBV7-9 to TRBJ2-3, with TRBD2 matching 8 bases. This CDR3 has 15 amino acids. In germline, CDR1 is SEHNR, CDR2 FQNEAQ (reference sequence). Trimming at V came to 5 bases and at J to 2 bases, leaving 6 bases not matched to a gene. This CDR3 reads CASSPAGEHTDTQYF. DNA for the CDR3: TGTGCCAGCAGCCCAGCGGGGGAGCACACAGATACGCAGTATTTT.

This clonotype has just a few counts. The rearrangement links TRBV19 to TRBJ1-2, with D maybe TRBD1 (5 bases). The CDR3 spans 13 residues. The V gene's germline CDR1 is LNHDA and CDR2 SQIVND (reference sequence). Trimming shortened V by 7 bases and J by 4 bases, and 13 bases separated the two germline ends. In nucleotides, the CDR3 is TGTGCCAGTACGGCCGGGGGGTTCTATGGCTACACCTTC. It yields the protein CASTAGGFYGYTF.

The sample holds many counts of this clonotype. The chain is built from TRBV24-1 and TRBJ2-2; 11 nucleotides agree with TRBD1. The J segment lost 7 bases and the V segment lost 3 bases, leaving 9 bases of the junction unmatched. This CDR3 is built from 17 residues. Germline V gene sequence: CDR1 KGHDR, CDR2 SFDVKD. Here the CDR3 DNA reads TGTGCCACCAGTGATCCTTGGACAGGGGGCGCGGTCGGGGAGCTGTTTTTT. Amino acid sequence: CATSDPWTGGAVGELFF.

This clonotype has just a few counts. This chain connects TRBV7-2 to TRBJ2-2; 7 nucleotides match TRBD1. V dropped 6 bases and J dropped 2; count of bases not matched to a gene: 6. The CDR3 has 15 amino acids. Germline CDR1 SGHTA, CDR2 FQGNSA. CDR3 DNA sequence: TGTGCCAGCAGATCGGACAGGACAAACACCGGGGAGCTGTTTTTT. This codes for CASRSDRTNTGELFF. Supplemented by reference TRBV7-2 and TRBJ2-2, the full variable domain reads GAGVSQSPSNKVTEKGKDVELRCDPISGHTALYWYRQSLGQGLEFLIYFQGNSAPDKSGLPSDRFSAERTGGSVSTLTIQRTQQEDSAVYLCASRSDRTNTGELFFGEGSRLTVL.

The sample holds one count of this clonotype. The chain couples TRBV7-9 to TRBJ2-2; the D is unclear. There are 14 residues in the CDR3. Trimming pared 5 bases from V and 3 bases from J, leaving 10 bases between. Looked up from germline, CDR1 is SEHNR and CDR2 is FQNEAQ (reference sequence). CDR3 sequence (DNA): TGTGCCAGCAGCAAGCAGGCACACACCGGGGAGCTGTTTTTT. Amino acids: CASSKQAHTGELFF.

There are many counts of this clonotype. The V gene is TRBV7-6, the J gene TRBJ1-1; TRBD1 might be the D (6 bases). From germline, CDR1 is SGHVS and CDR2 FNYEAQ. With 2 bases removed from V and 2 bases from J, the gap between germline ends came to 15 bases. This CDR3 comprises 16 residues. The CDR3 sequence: CASSLYRVPINTEAFF. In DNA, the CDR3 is TGTGCCAGCAGCTTATACAGGGTCCCAATAAACACTGAAGCTTTCTTT.

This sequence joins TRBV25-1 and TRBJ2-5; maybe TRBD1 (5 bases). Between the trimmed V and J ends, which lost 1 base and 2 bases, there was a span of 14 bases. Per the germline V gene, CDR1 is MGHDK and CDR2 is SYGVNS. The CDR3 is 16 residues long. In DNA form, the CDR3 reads TGTGCCAGCAGTGAATTAGAGTTAAACAGGCAAGAGACCCAGTACTTC. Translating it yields CASSELELNRQETQYF.

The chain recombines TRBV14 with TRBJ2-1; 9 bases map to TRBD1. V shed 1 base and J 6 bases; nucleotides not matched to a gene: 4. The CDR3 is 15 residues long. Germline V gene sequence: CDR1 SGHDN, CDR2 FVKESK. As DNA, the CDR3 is TGTGCCAGCAGCCAAGGACAGGGGGTACTCAATGAGCAGTTCTTC. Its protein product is CASSQGQGVLNEQFF.

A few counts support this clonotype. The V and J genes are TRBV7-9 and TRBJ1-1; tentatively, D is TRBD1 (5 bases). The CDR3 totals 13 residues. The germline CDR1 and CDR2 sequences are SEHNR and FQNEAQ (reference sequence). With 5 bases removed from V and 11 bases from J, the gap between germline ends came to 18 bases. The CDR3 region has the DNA TGTGCCAGCAGCCAGGGACCCCAAGGCAGGGCTTTCTTT. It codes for CASSQGPQGRAFF.

CDR3 amino acids: CVSSPTGVYEQYV. The CDR3 nucleotides are TGTGTCAGCAGCCCCACGGGGGTGTACGAGCAGTACGTC. V is TRBV7-2 and J is TRBJ2-7, with D possibly TRBD2 on 6 matching bases. The CDR3 runs to 13 residues. The germline V gene has CDR1 SGHTA and CDR2 FQGNSA.

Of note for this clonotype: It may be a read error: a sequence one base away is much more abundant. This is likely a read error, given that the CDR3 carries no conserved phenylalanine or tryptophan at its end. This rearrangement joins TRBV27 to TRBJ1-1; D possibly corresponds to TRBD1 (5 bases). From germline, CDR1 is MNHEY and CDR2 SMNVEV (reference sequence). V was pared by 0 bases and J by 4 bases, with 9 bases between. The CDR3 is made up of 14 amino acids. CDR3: CASSLSTGGTEAFL. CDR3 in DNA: TGTGCCAGCAGTTTATCTACAGGAGGCACTGAAGCTTTCCTT.

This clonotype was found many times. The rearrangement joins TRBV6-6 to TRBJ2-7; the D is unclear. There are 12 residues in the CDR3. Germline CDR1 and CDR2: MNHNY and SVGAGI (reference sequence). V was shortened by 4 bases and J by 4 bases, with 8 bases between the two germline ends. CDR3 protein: CASSSSGYEQYF. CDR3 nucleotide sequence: TGTGCCAGCAGTTCCAGTGGTTACGAGCAGTACTTC.

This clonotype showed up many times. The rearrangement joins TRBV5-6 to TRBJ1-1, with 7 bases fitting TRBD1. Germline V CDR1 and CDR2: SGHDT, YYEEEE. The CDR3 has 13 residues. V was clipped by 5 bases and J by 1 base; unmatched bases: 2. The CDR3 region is CASSWDRNTEAFF. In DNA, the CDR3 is TGTGCCAGCAGTTGGGACAGGAACACTGAAGCTTTCTTT.

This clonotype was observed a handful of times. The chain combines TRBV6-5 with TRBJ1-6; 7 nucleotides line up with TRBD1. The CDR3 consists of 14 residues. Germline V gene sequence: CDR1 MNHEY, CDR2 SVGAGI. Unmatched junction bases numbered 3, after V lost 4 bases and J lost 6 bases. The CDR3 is CASSWGQFNSPLHF. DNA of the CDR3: TGTGCCAGCAGTTGGGGACAGTTTAATTCACCCCTCCACTTT.

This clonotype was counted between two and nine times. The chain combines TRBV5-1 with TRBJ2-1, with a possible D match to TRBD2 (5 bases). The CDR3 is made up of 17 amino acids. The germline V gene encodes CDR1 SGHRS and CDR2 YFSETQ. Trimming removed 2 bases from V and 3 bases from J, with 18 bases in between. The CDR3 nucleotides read TGCGCCAGCAGCTTCCTTGTCGATAAGGACTTCTACAATGAGCAGTTCTTC. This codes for CASSFLVDKDFYNEQFF.

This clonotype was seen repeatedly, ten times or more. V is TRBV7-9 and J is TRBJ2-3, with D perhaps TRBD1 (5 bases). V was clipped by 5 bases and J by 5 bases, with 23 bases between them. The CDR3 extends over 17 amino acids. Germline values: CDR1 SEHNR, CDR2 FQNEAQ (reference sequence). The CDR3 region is CASSPPLGQERGDTQYF. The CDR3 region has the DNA TGTGCCAGCAGCCCCCCGTTGGGGCAGGAAAGGGGAGATACGCAGTATTTT.

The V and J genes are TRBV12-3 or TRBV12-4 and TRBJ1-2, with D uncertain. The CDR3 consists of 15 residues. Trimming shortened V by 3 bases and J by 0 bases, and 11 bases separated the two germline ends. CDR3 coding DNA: TGTGCCAGCAGTTTCCCGGCAAATACTAACTATGGCTACACCTTC. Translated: CASSFPANTNYGYTF.

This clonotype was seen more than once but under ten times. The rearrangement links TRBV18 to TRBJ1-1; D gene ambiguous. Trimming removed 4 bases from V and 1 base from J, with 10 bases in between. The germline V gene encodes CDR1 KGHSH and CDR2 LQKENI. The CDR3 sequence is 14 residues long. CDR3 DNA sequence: TGTGCCAGCTCACTTGTCCCGACGAACACTGAAGCTTTCTTT. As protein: CASSLVPTNTEAFF.

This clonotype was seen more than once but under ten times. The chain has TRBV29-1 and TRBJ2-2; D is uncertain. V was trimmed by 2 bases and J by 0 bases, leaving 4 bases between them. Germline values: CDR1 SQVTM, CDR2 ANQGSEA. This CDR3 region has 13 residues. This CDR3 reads CSVEHPNTGELFF. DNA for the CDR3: TGCAGCGTTGAACACCCGAACACCGGGGAGCTGTTTTTT.

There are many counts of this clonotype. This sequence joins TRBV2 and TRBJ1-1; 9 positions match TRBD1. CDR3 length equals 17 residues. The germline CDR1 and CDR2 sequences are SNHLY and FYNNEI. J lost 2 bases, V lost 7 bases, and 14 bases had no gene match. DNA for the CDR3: TGTGCCAGCATTCTACAGGGGGCCTTAAGGGCTAACACTGAAGCTTTCTTT. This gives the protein CASILQGALRANTEAFF.

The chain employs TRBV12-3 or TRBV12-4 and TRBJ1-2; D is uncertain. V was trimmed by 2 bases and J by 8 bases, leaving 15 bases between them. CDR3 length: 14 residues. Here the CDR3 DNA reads TGTGCCAGCAGTTTATCGCCACGGGGTGGCGGCTACACCTTC. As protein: CASSLSPRGGGYTF.

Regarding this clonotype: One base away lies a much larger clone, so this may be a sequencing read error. The CDR3 region has the DNA TGTGTCAGCAGCCTCTCCCCAGGAGGGAGCGAGCAGTTCTTC. Its protein product is CVSSLSPGGSEQFF. The V call is TRBV7-6, the J call TRBJ2-1; possible D gene TRBD2, 6 bases. This CDR3 has 14 residues. The V gene's germline CDR1 is SGHVS and CDR2 FNYEAQ.

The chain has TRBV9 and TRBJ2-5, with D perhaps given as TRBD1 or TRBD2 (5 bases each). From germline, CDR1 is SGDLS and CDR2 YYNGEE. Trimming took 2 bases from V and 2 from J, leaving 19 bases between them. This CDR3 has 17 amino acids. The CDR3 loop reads CASSVGVRRTKQETQYF. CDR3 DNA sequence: TGTGCCAGCAGCGTGGGGGTTCGCCGGACAAAACAAGAGACCCAGTACTTC. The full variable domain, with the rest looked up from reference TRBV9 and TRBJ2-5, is DSGVTQTPKHLITATGQRVTLRCSPRSGDLSVYWYQQSLDQGLQFLIQYYNGEERAKGNILERFSAQQFPDLHSELNLSSLELGDSALYFCASSVGVRRTKQETQYFGPGTRLLVL.

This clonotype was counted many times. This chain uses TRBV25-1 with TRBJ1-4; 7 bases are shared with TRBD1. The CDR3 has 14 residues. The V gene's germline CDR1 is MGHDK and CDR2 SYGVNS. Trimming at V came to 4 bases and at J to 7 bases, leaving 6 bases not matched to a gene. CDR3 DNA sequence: TGTGCCAGCAGTGCCGGGACAGCCCCTGAAAAACTGTTTTTT. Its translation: CASSAGTAPEKLFF.

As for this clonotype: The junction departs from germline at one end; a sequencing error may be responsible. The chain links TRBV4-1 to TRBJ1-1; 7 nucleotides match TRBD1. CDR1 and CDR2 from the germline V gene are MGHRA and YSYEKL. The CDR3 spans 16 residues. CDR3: CASSEYPGQMNTDAFF. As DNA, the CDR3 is TGCGCCAGCAGCGAGTATCCGGGACAGATGAACACTGATGCTTTCTTT.

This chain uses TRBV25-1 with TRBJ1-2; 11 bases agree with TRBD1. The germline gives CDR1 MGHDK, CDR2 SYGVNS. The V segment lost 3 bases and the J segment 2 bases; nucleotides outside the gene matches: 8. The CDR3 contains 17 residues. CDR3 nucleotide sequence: TGTGCCAGCAGTGATCCTTGGACAGGGGGCAGGAACTATGGCTACACCTTC. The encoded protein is CASSDPWTGGRNYGYTF.

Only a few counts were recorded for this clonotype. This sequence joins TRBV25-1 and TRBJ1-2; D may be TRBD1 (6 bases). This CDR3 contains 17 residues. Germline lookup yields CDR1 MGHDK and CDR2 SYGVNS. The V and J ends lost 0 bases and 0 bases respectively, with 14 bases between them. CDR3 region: CASSEYFPGQSNYGYTF. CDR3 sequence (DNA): TGTGCCAGCAGTGAATACTTCCCCGGACAGTCTAACTATGGCTACACCTTC.

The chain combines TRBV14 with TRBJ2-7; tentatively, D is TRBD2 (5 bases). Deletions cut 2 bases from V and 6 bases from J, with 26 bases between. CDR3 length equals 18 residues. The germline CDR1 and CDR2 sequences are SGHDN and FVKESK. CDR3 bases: TGTGCCAGCAGCCAACCGGGAATAAACTCACGGTACCGGTCCGAGCAGTACTTC. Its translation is CASSQPGINSRYRSEQYF.

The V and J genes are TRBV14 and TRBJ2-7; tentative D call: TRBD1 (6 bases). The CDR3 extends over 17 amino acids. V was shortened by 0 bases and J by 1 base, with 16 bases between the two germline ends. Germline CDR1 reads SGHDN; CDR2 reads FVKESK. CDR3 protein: CASSQDRGQSYSYEQYF. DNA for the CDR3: TGTGCCAGCAGCCAAGATAGAGGACAGTCCTATTCCTACGAGCAGTACTTC.